This TCR beta chain was recovered during a study of identifying expanded T cells in peripheral blood. Overall study results and limits: Across healthy donors, higher total template counts meant significantly greater roughly two-week count variance. Over around two and four weeks, about 16 and 19 clones changed, versus around 1.2 between replicates.

The germline V and J ends were trimmed by 0 bases and 7 bases, with 13 bases remaining between them. Germline V lookup: CDR1 LNHDA, CDR2 SQIVND (reference sequence). This CDR3 is 15 amino acids long. Healthy donors had no documented immune events, such as infections, while sampled. Of note for this clone: No antigen is known for it.

Using immunoSEQ multiplex PCR, the repertoire was profiled, and TCRdb retains in-frame clones only, with some absent. The repertoire holds 100,000 to 150,000 clones, with approximately 86% as singletons. The V gene is TRBV19, the J gene TRBJ1-5; no definite D call. The source is a person between 18 and 69 years old in good health. Input material: blood. This CDR3 is CASSIDPRLGQPQHF. CDR3 bases: TGTGCCAGTAGTATAGACCCCCGATTGGGGCAGCCCCAGCATTTT.